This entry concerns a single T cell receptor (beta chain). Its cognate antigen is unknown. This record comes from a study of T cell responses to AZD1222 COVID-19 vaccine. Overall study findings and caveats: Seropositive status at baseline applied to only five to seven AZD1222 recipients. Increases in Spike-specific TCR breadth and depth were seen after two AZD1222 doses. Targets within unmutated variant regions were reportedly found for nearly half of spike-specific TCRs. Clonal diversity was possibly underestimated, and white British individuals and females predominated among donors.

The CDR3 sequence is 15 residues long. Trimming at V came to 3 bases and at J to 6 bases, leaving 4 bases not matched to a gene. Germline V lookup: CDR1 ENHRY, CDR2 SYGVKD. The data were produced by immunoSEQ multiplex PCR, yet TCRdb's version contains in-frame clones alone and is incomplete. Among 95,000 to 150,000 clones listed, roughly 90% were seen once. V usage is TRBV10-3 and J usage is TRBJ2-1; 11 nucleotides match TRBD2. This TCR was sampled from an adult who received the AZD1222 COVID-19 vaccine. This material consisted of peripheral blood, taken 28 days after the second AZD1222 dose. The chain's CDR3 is CAISEPGLAVNEQFF. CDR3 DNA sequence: TGTGCCATCAGTGAACCGGGACTAGCGGTCAATGAGCAGTTCTTC.